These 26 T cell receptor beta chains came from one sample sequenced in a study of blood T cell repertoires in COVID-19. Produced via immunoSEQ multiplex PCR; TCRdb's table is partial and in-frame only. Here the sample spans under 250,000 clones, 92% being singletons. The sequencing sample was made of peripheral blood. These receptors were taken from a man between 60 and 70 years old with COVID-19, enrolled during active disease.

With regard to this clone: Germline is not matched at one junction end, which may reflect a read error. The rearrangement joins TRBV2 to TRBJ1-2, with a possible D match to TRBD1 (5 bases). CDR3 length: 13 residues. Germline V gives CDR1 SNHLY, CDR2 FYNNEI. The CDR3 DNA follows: TGTGCCAGCAGCGAAGGGGCAAGTGGTGGCTACACCTTC. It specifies CASSEGASGGYTF.

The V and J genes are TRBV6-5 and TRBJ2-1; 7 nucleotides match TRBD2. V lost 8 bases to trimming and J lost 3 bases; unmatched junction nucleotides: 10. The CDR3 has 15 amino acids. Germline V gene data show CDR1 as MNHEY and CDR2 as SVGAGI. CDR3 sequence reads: CASARQRGFYNEQFF. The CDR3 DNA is TGTGCCAGCGCGCGTCAGCGGGGTTTCTACAATGAGCAGTTCTTC.

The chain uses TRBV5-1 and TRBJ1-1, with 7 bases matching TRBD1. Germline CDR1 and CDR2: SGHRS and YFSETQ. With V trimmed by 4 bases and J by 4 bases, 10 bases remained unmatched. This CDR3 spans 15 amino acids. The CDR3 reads CASSGDSSVFTEAFF. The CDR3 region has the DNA TGCGCCAGCAGCGGGGACAGTTCGGTGTTCACTGAAGCTTTCTTT.

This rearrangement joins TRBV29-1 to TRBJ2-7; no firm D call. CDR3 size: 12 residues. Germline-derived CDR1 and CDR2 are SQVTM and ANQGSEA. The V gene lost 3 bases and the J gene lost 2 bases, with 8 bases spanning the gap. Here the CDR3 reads CSVEAPPYEQYF. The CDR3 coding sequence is TGCAGCGTTGAGGCCCCACCCTACGAGCAGTACTTC.

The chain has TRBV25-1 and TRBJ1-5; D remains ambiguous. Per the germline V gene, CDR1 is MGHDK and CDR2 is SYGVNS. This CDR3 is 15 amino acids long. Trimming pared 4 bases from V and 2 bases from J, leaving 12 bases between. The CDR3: CASSGGSAGNQPQHF. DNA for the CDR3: TGTGCCAGCAGTGGAGGGAGTGCAGGCAATCAGCCCCAGCATTTT. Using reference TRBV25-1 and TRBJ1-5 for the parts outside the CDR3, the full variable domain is EADIYQTPRYLVIGTGKKITLECSQTMGHDKMYWYQQDPGMELHLIHYSYGVNSTEKGDLSSESTVSRIRTEHFPLTLESARPSHTSQYLCASSGGSAGNQPQHFGDGTRLSIL.

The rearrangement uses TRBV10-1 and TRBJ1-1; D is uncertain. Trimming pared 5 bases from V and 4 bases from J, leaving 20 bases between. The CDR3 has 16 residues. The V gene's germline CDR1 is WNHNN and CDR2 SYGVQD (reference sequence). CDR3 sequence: CASSRRVGGLGTEAFF. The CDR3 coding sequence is TGCGCCAGCAGTCGTCGGGTAGGAGGCCTAGGCACTGAAGCTTTCTTT.

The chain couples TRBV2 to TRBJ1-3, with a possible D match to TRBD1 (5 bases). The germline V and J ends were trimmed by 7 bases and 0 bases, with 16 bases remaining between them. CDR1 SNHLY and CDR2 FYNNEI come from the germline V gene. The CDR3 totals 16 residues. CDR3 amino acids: CASKNVGTFSGNTIYF. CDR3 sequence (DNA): TGTGCCAGCAAAAATGTAGGGACTTTCTCTGGAAACACCATATATTTT.

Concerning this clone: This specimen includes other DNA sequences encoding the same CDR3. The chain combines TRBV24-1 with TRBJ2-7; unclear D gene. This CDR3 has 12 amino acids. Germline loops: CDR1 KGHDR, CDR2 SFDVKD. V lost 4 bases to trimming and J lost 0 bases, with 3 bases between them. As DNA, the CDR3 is TGTGCCACCAGTGACTCCTCCTACGAGCAGTACTTC. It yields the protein CATSDSSYEQYF.

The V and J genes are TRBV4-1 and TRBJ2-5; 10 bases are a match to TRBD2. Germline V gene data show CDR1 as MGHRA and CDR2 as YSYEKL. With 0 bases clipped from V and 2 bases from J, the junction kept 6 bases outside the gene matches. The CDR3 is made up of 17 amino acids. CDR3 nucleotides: TGCGCCAGCAGCCAAGATAGGCTTAGCGGGGGGCAAGAGACCCAGTACTTC. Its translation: CASSQDRLSGGQETQYF.

The CDR3 DNA is TGTGCCAGCAGCCAAGATTCGTCAGGGGGGAACACCGGGGAGCTGTTTTTT. Its translation is CASSQDSSGGNTGELFF. V is TRBV3-1 (or the pseudogene TRBV3-2) and J is TRBJ2-2, with TRBD1 matching over 7 bases. Germline V gene lookup returns CDR1 LGHDT and CDR2 YNNKEL (reference sequence). With V trimmed by 0 bases and J by 1 base, 5 bases remained unmatched. The CDR3 totals 17 residues.

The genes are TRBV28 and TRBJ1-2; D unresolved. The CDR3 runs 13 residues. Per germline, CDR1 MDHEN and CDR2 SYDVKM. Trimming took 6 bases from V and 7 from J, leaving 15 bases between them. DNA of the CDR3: TGTGCCAGCAGCCCCGACGCGGTTTCTGGCTACACCTTC. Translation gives CASSPDAVSGYTF.

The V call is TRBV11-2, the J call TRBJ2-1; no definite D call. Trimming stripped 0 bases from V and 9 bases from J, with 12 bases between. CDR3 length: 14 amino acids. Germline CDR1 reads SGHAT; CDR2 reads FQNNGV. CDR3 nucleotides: TGTGCCAGCAGCTTAGATTTAGTGCCAGGTGAGCAGTTCTTC. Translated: CASSLDLVPGEQFF.

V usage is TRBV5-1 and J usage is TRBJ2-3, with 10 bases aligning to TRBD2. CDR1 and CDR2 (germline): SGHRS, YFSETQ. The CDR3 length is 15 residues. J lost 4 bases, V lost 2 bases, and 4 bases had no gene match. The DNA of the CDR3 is TGCGCCAGCAGCTTTACTAGCGGGGCAGCAGATACGCAGTATTTT. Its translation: CASSFTSGAADTQYF.

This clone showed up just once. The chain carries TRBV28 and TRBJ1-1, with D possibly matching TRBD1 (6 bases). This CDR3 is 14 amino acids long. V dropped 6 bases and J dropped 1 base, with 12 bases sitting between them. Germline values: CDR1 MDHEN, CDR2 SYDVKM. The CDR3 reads CASRVGGQNTEAFF. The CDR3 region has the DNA TGTGCCAGCAGGGTCGGGGGGCAGAACACTGAAGCTTTCTTT.

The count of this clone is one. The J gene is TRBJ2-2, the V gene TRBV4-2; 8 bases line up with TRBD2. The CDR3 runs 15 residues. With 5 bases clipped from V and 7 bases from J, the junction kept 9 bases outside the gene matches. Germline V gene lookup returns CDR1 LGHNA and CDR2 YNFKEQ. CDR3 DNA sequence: TGTGCCAGCAGCTCCGGACTAGCTGTAGTCGGGGAGCTGTTTTTT. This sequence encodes CASSSGLAVVGELFF.

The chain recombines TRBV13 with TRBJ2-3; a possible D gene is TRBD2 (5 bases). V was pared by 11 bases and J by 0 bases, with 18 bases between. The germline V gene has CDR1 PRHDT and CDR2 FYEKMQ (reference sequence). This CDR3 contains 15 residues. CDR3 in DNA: TGTGCCGGAGGAATAGGTGGAGCTAGCACAGATACGCAGTATTTT. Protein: CAGGIGGASTDTQYF. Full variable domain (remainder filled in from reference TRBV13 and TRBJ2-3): AAGVIQSPRHLIKEKRETATLKCYPIPRHDTVYWYQQGPGQDPQFLISFYEKMQSDKGSIPDRFSAQQFSDYHSELNMSSLELGDSALYFCAGGIGGASTDTQYFGPGTRLTVL.

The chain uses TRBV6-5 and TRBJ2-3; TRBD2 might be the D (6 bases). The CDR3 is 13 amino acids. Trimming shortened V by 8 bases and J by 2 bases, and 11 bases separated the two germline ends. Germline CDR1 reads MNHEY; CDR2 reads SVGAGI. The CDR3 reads CASVSGDTDTQYF. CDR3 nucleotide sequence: TGTGCCAGCGTATCGGGGGACACAGATACGCAGTATTTT.

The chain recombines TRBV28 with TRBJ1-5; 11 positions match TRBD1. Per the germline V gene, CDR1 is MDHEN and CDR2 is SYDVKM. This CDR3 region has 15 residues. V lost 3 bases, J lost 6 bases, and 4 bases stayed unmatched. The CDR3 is CASSFRDRGAQPQHF. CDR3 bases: TGTGCCAGCAGTTTTCGGGACAGGGGGGCTCAGCCCCAGCATTTT.

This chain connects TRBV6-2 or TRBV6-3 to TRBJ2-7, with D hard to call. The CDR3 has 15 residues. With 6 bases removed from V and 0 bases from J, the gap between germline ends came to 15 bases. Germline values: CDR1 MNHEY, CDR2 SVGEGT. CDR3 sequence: CASSSRSLLSYEQYF. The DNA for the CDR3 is TGTGCCAGCAGCTCACGGTCTCTACTCTCCTACGAGCAGTACTTC.

CDR3 protein: CASSVAGVSSYNEQFF. The CDR3 DNA follows: TGTGCCAGCAGCGTAGCGGGGGTCTCCTCCTACAATGAGCAGTTCTTC. The chain employs TRBV9 and TRBJ2-1; D is possibly TRBD2 (6 bases). The CDR3 is 16 amino acids. Looked up from germline, CDR1 is SGDLS and CDR2 is YYNGEE. V lost 0 bases to trimming and J lost 0 bases, with 10 bases between them.

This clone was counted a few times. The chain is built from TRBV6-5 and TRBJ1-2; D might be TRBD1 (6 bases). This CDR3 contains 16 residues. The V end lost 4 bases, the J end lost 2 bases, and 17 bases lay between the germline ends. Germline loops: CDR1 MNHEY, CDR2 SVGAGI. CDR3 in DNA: TGTGCCAGCAGTTCCCATTGGGGGACACTGAACTATGGCTACACCTTC. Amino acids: CASSSHWGTLNYGYTF.

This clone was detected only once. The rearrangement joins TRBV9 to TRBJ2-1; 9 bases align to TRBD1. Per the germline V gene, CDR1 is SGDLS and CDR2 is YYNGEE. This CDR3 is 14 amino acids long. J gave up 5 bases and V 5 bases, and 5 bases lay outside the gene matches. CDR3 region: CASSMGQGHNEQFF. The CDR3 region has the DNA TGTGCCAGCAGTATGGGACAGGGCCACAATGAGCAGTTCTTC.

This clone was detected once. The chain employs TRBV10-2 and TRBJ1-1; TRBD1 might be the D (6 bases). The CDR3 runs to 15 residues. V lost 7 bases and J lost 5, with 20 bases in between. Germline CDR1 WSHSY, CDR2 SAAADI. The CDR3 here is CASIISQGRDTEAFF. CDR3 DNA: TGCGCCAGCATTATATCACAGGGTCGAGATACTGAAGCTTTCTTT.

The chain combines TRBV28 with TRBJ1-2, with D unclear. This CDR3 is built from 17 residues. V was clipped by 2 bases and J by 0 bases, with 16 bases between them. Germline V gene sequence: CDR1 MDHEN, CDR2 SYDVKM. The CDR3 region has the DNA TGTGCCAGCAGTTTACTTGGCGTGGCAGGCACTAACTATGGCTACACCTTC. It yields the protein CASSLLGVAGTNYGYTF.

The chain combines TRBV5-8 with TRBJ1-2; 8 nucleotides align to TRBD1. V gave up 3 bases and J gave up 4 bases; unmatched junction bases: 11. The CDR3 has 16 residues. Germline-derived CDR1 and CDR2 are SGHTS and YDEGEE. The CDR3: CASSYPRTGTSYGYTF. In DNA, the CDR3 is TGTGCCAGCAGCTATCCCAGGACAGGGACGTCCTATGGCTACACCTTC.

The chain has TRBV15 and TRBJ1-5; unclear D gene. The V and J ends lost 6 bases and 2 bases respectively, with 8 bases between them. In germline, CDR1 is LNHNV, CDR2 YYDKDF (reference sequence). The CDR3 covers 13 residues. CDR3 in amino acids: CATRSVGNQPQHF. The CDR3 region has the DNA TGTGCCACCAGGAGTGTGGGCAATCAGCCCCAGCATTTT. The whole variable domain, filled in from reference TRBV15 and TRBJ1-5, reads DAMVIQNPRYQVTQFGKPVTLSCSQTLNHNVMYWYQQKSSQAPKLLFHYYDKDFNNEADTPDNFQSRRPNTSFCFLDIRSPGLGDTAMYLCATRSVGNQPQHFGDGTRLSIL.